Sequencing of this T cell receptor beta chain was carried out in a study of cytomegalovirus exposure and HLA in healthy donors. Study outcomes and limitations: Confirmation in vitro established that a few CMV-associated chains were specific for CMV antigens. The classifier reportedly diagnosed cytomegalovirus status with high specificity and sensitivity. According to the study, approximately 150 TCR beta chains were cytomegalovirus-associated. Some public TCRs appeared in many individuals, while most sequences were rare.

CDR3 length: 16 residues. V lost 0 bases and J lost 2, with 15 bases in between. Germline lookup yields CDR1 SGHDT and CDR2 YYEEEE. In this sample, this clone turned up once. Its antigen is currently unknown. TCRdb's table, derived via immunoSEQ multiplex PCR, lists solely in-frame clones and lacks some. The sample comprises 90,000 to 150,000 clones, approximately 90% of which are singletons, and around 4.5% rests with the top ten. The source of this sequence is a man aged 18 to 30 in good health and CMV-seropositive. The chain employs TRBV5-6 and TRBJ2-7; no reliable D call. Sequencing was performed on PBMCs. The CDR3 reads CASSLDMGAAAYEQYF. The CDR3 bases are TGTGCCAGCAGCTTGGATATGGGTGCGGCAGCCTACGAGCAGTACTTC.